The 2 T cell receptor beta chains reported below all come from one sample, sequenced in a study of CD8+ T cells in alopecia areata. In each case, RNA was isolated and then reverse transcribed into cDNA as the sequencing template. Clones were read by immunoSEQ multiplex PCR, and TCRdb kept only the in-frame ones, dropping some. This sample carries around 110,000 clones, less than 75% of them seen once, and the ten largest clones take roughly an eighth. Indicated treatment: oral pan-JAK inhibitor, 5-10 mg twice daily. Specimen: CD8+ T cells sorted from blood, collected at week 24, from a patient treated with tofacitinib. These receptors were obtained from a human donor with alopecia areata.

This clone was seen more than once but under ten times. The chain carries TRBV4-1 and TRBJ2-5; 7 bases align to TRBD1. Germline CDR1 is MGHRA and CDR2 is YSYEKL. The CDR3 sequence is 16 residues long. J was trimmed by 4 bases and V by 4 bases; bases with no gene match: 12. CDR3 region: CASSLGQVQRAETQYF. The CDR3 nucleotides are TGCGCCAGCAGCCTCGGACAGGTCCAACGTGCAGAGACCCAGTACTTC.

This chain joins TRBV29-1 and TRBJ1-2; maybe TRBD1 (6 bases). The germline V and J ends were trimmed by 7 bases and 3 bases, with 18 bases remaining between them. The CDR3 has 14 residues. The V gene's germline CDR1 is SQVTM and CDR2 ANQGSEA. The DNA of the CDR3 is TGCAGCGGGAGAAAGGACAGTAAGGACTATGGCTACACCTTC. Translating gives CSGRKDSKDYGYTF.